The present T cell receptor beta chain was sequenced within a study of T-cell reconstitution after alpha-beta-depleted transplantation in children. General study results and limits: At day 60, the high TCRbeta diversity found in some patients originated from recipient T cells and thymic progenitors that had survived. One year after transplant, T-cell counts and diversity came mostly from newly produced T cells. In patients about two months after transplant, alpha-beta T cells reportedly arose from several hundred expanded graft clones.

This clonotype was observed at least ten times. Antigen specificity is unknown. The library targeted TCRbeta and was prepared with unique molecular identifiers. Using its own MiXCR run on the PCR reads, TCRdb lists one record per CDR3 protein. The sample contains 900,000 or so distinct CDR3 sequences, around 15% of which appear only once. The CDR3 is 14 amino acids. The germline gives CDR1 ENHRY, CDR2 SYGVKD. V was clipped by 7 bases and J by 4 bases; unmatched bases: 6. The sample in question was PBMCs, mostly from graft donor cells, obtained 360 days after TCRalphabeta/CD19-depleted stem cell transplant. The genes are TRBV10-3 and TRBJ2-5; 10 bases map to TRBD2. The source is a male patient younger than 18 who had a stem cell transplant for acute lymphoblastic leukemia, so the T cells may come from the graft donor. The CDR3 sequence: CAIIVASGRETQYF. As DNA, the CDR3 is TGTGCCATCATCGTGGCTAGCGGGAGAGAGACCCAGTACTTC.